The 25 T cell receptor beta chains below were found in one sample sequenced in a study of tumor-infiltrating lymphocytes in primary liver carcinoma. For each extraction, RNA and DNA were obtained together from approximately 20-30 mg of unsorted bulk tissue. Synthesis of TCR beta cDNA was carried out from 500 ng total RNA with a constant-region primer. Three nested multiplex PCR rounds of slightly modified ARM-PCR generated TCR beta libraries. Rounds one and two of PCR, each of 10 cycles, were primed with TRBV1-TRBV30 forward primers and a C-beta reverse primer. TCRdb reprocessed the multiplex PCR reads via MiXCR and lists one record per CDR3 protein. The data show approximately 190,000 distinct CDR3 sequences, with around four fifths seen just once and around 18% held by the top ten. The sample taken for sequencing was tumor tissue from primary liver carcinoma. The source is a man aged 35-49 years with primary liver carcinoma and hepatitis B virus infection.

Turning to this clonotype: The junction and the germline gene differ at one end; a read error may be behind it. V is TRBV5-1 and J is TRBJ2-7; no reliable D call. This CDR3 spans 15 amino acids. Germline assignment: CDR1 SGHRS and CDR2 YFSETQ. The CDR3: CANSLALGHGGEQYF. The CDR3 DNA is TGCGCCAACAGCTTGGCCTTGGGCCATGGTGGAGAGCAGTACTTC.

The chain is built from TRBV6-2 or TRBV6-3 and TRBJ2-7; 9 nucleotides agree with TRBD1. Unmatched junction bases numbered 17, after V lost 7 bases and J lost 13 bases. This CDR3 is 14 amino acids long. The germline gives CDR1 MNHEY, CDR2 SVGEGT. CDR3 sequence (DNA): TGTGCCAGCAACCTCCGGGACAGGGCCCACGAGAAATACTTC. Protein: CASNLRDRAHEKYF.

A note on this clonotype: The CDR3 end shows no conserved phenylalanine or tryptophan, and so a read error is likely. This sequence joins TRBV5-6 and TRBJ1-1; no definite D call. Trimming removed 0 bases from V and 1 base from J, with 10 bases in between. Germline V gives CDR1 SGHDT, CDR2 YYEEEE. This CDR3 is built from 15 residues. CDR3 sequence reads: CASSLEKVTNTEAFV. DNA for the CDR3: TGTGCCAGCAGCTTGGAGAAGGTTACGAACACTGAAGCTTTCGTT.

Turning to this clonotype: This clone may be a read error of a much larger clone one base away. The chain employs TRBV6-4 and TRBJ2-2; perhaps TRBD2 as D (5 bases). Germline assignment: CDR1 MRHNA and CDR2 SNTAGT. The CDR3 is made up of 15 amino acids. CDR3 nucleotides: TGTGCCAGCAGTGACTCAGGGCCCGAGACCGGGGAGCTGTTATTT. As protein: CASSDSGPETGELLF.

The chain has TRBV5-5 and TRBJ2-5, with D perhaps TRBD1 or TRBD2 (5 bases each). Trimming cost V 6 bases and J 2 bases, with 26 bases left between them. Germline lookup yields CDR1 SGHKS and CDR2 YYEKEE (reference sequence). The CDR3 runs to 18 residues. This CDR3 is CASTLGLIGTEYQETQYF. The CDR3 nucleotides are TGTGCCAGCACCCTGGGATTGATCGGGACGGAGTATCAAGAGACCCAGTACTTC.

As for this clonotype: Sequence at one end of the junction differs from germline and may be a read error. The V and J genes are TRBV6-5 and TRBJ1-1; D unclear. CDR1 MNHEY and CDR2 SVGAGI come from the germline V gene. The CDR3 length is 16 residues. The CDR3 region is CSSSYSDGVMNTEAFF. CDR3 nucleotides: TGTTCCAGCAGTTACTCGGACGGGGTAATGAACACTGAAGCCTTCTTT.

J is TRBJ1-1 and V is TRBV29-1; D possibly corresponds to TRBD1 (5 bases). The CDR3 runs to 15 residues. CDR1 and CDR2 (germline): SQVTM, ANQGSEA. V lost 5 bases and J lost 0, with 16 bases in between. DNA of the CDR3: TGCAGCGTTTCCTCAGGGTGGCGCATGAACACTGAAGCTTTCTTT. It specifies CSVSSGWRMNTEAFF.

A remark on this clonotype: The conserved final phenylalanine or tryptophan is absent from the CDR3, which likely points to a read error. The genes are TRBV12-3 or TRBV12-4 and TRBJ1-1; weak D call: TRBD1 (5 bases). The CDR3 totals 14 residues. CDR3 region: CAGSLGLMNTEAFL. CDR3 nucleotides: TGTGCCGGCAGTTTGGGGCTGATGAACACTGAAGCTTTCTTA.

In the case of this clonotype: Compared with germline, one end of the junction differs, possibly owing to a read error. J is TRBJ2-3 and V is TRBV12-3 or TRBV12-4; D not certain. The CDR3 extends over 15 amino acids. CDR3 loop: CASSRDQSFTDTKYF. CDR3 DNA sequence: TGTGCCAGCAGCCGCGACCAGTCTTTCACAGATACGAAGTATTTT.

The V gene is TRBV12-3 or TRBV12-4, the J gene TRBJ2-1, with 10 bases aligning to TRBD2. The CDR3 consists of 16 residues. CDR3 loop: CVNRNPWASGRDEQFF. CDR3 sequence (DNA): TGTGTCAATAGAAACCCCTGGGCTAGCGGGAGAGATGAGCAGTTCTTC.

Notes on this clonotype: The junction shows a germline mismatch at one end, possibly a read error. This chain connects TRBV7-9 to TRBJ2-3; TRBD1 aligns across 8 bases. The CDR3 runs to 15 residues. Germline V lookup: CDR1 SEHNR, CDR2 FQNEAQ (reference sequence). This CDR3 is CASSSDRDRADTQYF. CDR3 bases: TGTGCCAGCAGCTCGGACAGGGATAGGGCAGATACGCAATATTTT.

As to this clonotype: One base away lies a much larger clone, so this may be a sequencing read error. The CDR3 loop is CASVPSSNEQFF. DNA of the CDR3: TGTGCCAGCGTTCCATCCTCCAATGAGCAGTTCTTC. The gene calls are TRBV6-1 and TRBJ2-1; D uncertain. In germline, CDR1 is MNHNS, CDR2 SASEGT. CDR3 length: 12 amino acids.

Comments on this clonotype: The junction differs from germline at one of its ends, possibly a read error. The chain employs TRBV10-1 and TRBJ2-7; D unresolved. The CDR3 runs 14 residues. Germline lookup yields CDR1 WNHNN and CDR2 SYGVQD (reference sequence). The CDR3, as DNA: TGCGCCAGCAGTCCCGGTGGAATGATCTACGGGCAGTACTTC. The encoded protein is CASSPGGMIYGQYF.

As for this clonotype: Compared with germline, one end of the junction differs, possibly owing to a read error. This chain joins TRBV11-1 and TRBJ2-1, with a possible D match to TRBD2 (5 bases). The CDR3 has 18 residues. The germline V gene has CDR1 SGHAT and CDR2 FQDESV (reference sequence). DNA for the CDR3: TGTGCCAGGAGCTTATACCGCTCCGCGAGAGGGTCCTACAATGAGCACTTCTTC. It is translated as CARSLYRSARGSYNEHFF.

In regard to this clonotype: Its ends do not fully match the called genes, so a read error is possible. V usage is TRBV10-3 and J usage is TRBJ2-3, with D possibly being TRBD2 (5 bases). The length of the CDR3 is 15 residues. Germline CDR1 reads ENHRY; CDR2 reads SYGVKD. This CDR3 reads CDISAGRGRADTQYF. CDR3 DNA: TGTGACATCAGTGCTGGCAGAGGGCGCGCAGATACGCAGTATTTT.

This clonotype was detected once. One end of the junction is discordant with germline, which a read error may explain. The V and J genes are TRBV4-2 and TRBJ2-1; 7 bases map to TRBD2. Germline values: CDR1 LGHNA, CDR2 YNFKEQ. CDR3 length: 15 residues. The CDR3 loop is CTSSQASGLHSEQFF. CDR3 in DNA: TGTACCAGCAGCCAAGCTAGCGGACTTCACAGTGAGCAGTTCTTC.

Turning to this clonotype: A junction boundary mismatches the germline segment, possibly from a read error. The chain uses TRBV29-1 and TRBJ2-1, with 11 bases identical to TRBD2. Germline V gives CDR1 SQVTM, CDR2 ANQGSEA. The CDR3 is 14 residues long. The CDR3 protein is CCVVLTSGINGQFF. The CDR3 DNA reads TGCTGCGTTGTATTGACTAGCGGGATAAATGGGCAGTTCTTC.

With respect to this clonotype: A read error may account for a junction end that differs from germline. This sequence joins TRBV5-4 and TRBJ2-2, with 7 nucleotides matching TRBD2. This CDR3 spans 15 amino acids. Germline CDR1 and CDR2: SGHNT and YYREEE (reference sequence). The CDR3 protein is CANSWDYFITGELFF. In DNA form, the CDR3 reads TGTGCCAACAGCTGGGACTACTTCATCACCGGGGAGCTGTTTTTT.

With regard to this clonotype: Likely a read error: the CDR3 ends without its conserved phenylalanine or tryptophan. The chain carries TRBV28 and TRBJ1-5; D not certain. Trimming left V 7 bases short and J 4 bases short, with 8 bases between. Germline-derived CDR1 and CDR2 are MDHEN and SYDVKM. The CDR3 is 12 residues long. The CDR3, as DNA: TGTGCCAGCAATCAAAGGAATCAGCCCCAGCATATT. Encoded protein: CASNQRNQPQHI.

Regarding this clonotype: The CDR3 end shows no conserved phenylalanine or tryptophan, and so a read error is likely. The rearrangement joins TRBV10-3 to TRBJ2-2; TRBD1 agrees at 7 bases. Germline V lookup: CDR1 ENHRY, CDR2 SYGVKD. The CDR3 totals 15 residues. CDR3 bases: TGTGCCATCAGTGAGCAACAGGGGAACACCCGGGAGCTGTTTTCT. Protein product: CAISEQQGNTRELFS.

This clonotype has just a few counts. The chain carries TRBV29-1 and TRBJ2-7; 8 bases map to TRBD2. Germline V gene data show CDR1 as SQVTM and CDR2 as ANQGSEA. J lost 0 bases, V lost 2 bases, and 6 bases had no gene match. CDR3 length: 15 residues. The CDR3 DNA sequence: TGCAGCGTTGAAAACCCGGGAGGGTGCTCCTACGAGCAGTACTTC. It codes for CSVENPGGCSYEQYF.

In regard to this clonotype: A junction end diverges from the germline sequence, so it may reflect a read error. DNA of the CDR3: TGCGCCAGCAGCCAAGATTGGTACTGGGAGCTGTTTTTC. Protein: CASSQDWYWELFF. V gene TRBV4-3 combines with J gene TRBJ2-2; D might be TRBD2 (5 bases). Germline V CDR1 and CDR2: LGHNA, YSLEER. This CDR3 region has 13 residues.

The chain has TRBV12-1 and TRBJ2-7. TRBV12-1 is a documented pseudogene. The CDR3 covers 14 residues. In DNA, the CDR3 is TGTGCCAACAGCTTTGACACTCGGAACTACGAGCAGTACTTC. Amino acid sequence: CANSFDTRNYEQYF.

Comment on this clonotype: A much larger clone lies one base from this, so it may be a read error. This chain links TRBV28 with TRBJ1-5; D might be TRBD1 (6 bases). Trimming took 8 bases from V and 4 from J, leaving 12 bases between them. Germline V gene sequence: CDR1 MDHEN, CDR2 SYDVKM. This CDR3 is built from 13 residues. DNA of the CDR3: TGTGCCAGCGGAAAACAGGGTAATCAGCCCCAGCATTTT. It encodes CASGKQGNQPQHF.

The chain joins TRBV4-1 to TRBJ1-1; D might be TRBD1 (5 bases). Germline V gives CDR1 MGHRA, CDR2 YSYEKL. Trimming took 4 bases from V and 14 from J, leaving 20 bases between them. This CDR3 comprises 13 residues. CDR3: CASSLGQNTETFF. The CDR3 nucleotides are TGCGCCAGCAGCCTTGGACAAAACACTGAAACATTCTTT.